A single sample gave rise to the 20 T cell receptor beta chains below, sequenced in a study of response to subunit inactivated influenza vaccine. TCRdb used MiXCR to reprocess the RT-PCR reads, holding one entry per CDR3 protein. The table has 530,000 or so distinct CDR3 sequences, approximately 12% seen once. This sample comprised PBMCs from blood, obtained on the day of vaccination. These receptors originate from a man aged 50-60 years who received an inactivated influenza vaccine.

The CDR3 loop reads CASSQITGEEQYF. CDR3 sequence (DNA): TGCGCCAGCAGCCAAATAACAGGGGAAGAGCAGTACTTC. V gene TRBV4-3 combines with J gene TRBJ2-7; 7 bases align to TRBD1. V lost 2 bases, J lost 7 bases, and 5 bases stayed unmatched. The CDR3 is 13 amino acids. Germline loops: CDR1 LGHNA, CDR2 YSLEER.

The chain carries TRBV11-3 and TRBJ2-3, with D possibly called TRBD1 or TRBD2 (5 bases each). Looked up from germline, CDR1 is SGHNT and CDR2 is YENEEA. V was clipped by 5 bases and J by 3 bases, with 15 bases between them. CDR3 length: 15 amino acids. Here the CDR3 DNA reads TGTGCCAGCAGCCCGGGACGGATGGGGACAGATACGCAGTATTTT. It is translated as CASSPGRMGTDTQYF.

In its sample, this clonotype was seen a few times. The chain recombines TRBV6-5 with TRBJ2-4; maybe TRBD2 (6 bases). The germline CDR1 and CDR2 sequences are MNHEY and SVGAGI. V was cut by 0 bases and J by 0 bases, with 18 bases left in between. CDR3 size: 19 residues. The CDR3 sequence is CASSYSIGGPPLAKNIQYF. CDR3 nucleotide sequence: TGTGCCAGCAGTTACTCGATTGGAGGGCCTCCTCTAGCCAAAAACATTCAGTACTTC.

The V call is TRBV18, the J call TRBJ1-4, with 7 bases identical to TRBD1. V trimming: 8 bases; J trimming: 17 bases; junction bases outside the gene matches: 14. Germline lookup yields CDR1 KGHSH and CDR2 LQKENI. This CDR3 contains 12 residues. CDR3 loop: CASRDSLMKNFF. In DNA, the CDR3 is TGTGCCAGCCGGGACAGTTTAATGAAAAACTTTTTT.

This clonotype occurred many times. The V gene is TRBV20-1, the J gene TRBJ2-7, with TRBD2 as a possible D gene (6 bases). There are 16 residues in the CDR3. V dropped 6 bases and J dropped 4 bases, with 25 bases sitting between them. Germline assignment: CDR1 DFQATT and CDR2 SNEGSKA (reference sequence). CDR3 sequence: CSAEAPIIGSSYEQYF. The DNA of the CDR3 is TGCAGTGCCGAGGCACCGATAATCGGGAGTTCGTACGAGCAGTACTTC.

The rearrangement uses TRBV20-1 and TRBJ2-7, with D maybe TRBD1 (5 bases). Trimming removed 5 bases from V and 0 bases from J, with 11 bases in between. CDR3 size: 13 residues. Germline loops: CDR1 DFQATT, CDR2 SNEGSKA (reference sequence). CDR3 coding DNA: TGCAGTGCTGAGCCCGACAGCTCCTACGAGCAGTACTTC. The encoded protein is CSAEPDSSYEQYF.

This clonotype was seen just once. The chain combines TRBV6-1 with TRBJ2-1; D remains unclear. CDR1 is MNHNS and CDR2 is SASEGT in the germline V gene. CDR3 length: 14 residues. V was pared by 6 bases and J by 7 bases, with 16 bases between. The CDR3 sequence is CASSLNTGVNEQFF. Written as DNA, the CDR3 is TGTGCCAGCAGCCTAAACACTGGGGTAAATGAGCAGTTCTTC.

This clonotype was seen at least ten times. CDR3 amino acids: CASSPSGGNQPQHF. Written as DNA, the CDR3 is TGCGCCAGCAGCCCCTCAGGGGGCAATCAGCCCCAGCATTTT. The chain joins TRBV5-1 to TRBJ1-5; a possible D gene is TRBD1 (6 bases). Germline-derived CDR1 and CDR2 are SGHRS and YFSETQ. The CDR3 sequence is 14 residues long. V was clipped by 4 bases and J by 2 bases, with 10 bases between them.

This clonotype was recorded a few times. This chain joins TRBV3-1 and TRBJ2-7, with 8 bases lining up with TRBD2. Losses at the gene ends were 2 bases for V and 0 bases for J; bases not matched to a gene: 6. The CDR3 length is 16 residues. Germline CDR1 and CDR2: LGHDT and YNNKEL (reference sequence). Written as DNA, the CDR3 is TGTGCCAGCAGCCAATACGACCTAGCGGGCTCCTACGAGCAGTACTTC. As protein: CASSQYDLAGSYEQYF.

The rearrangement links TRBV6-2 or TRBV6-3 to TRBJ2-1; TRBD2 is a possible D gene (6 bases). The CDR3 covers 14 residues. CDR1 and CDR2 (germline): MNHEY, SVGEGT. V lost 4 bases to trimming and J lost 7 bases, with 14 bases between them. Here the CDR3 DNA reads TGTGCCAGCAGTTTGGCGGGGCGGATGAATGAGCAGTTCTTC. This encodes CASSLAGRMNEQFF.

This clonotype came up a few times. The chain uses TRBV5-1 and TRBJ1-6; 9 positions agree with TRBD1. Unmatched junction bases numbered 8, after V lost 0 bases and J lost 10 bases. There are 16 residues in the CDR3. From germline, CDR1 is SGHRS and CDR2 YFSETQ. CDR3 in DNA: TGCGCCAGCAGCTTGGCTGGGGGACAGGGCAACTCACCCCTCCACTTT. Protein sequence: CASSLAGGQGNSPLHF.

V is TRBV10-3 and J is TRBJ2-3; 13 bases are shared with TRBD2. This CDR3 has 18 amino acids. J gave up 0 bases and V 5 bases, and 8 bases lay outside the gene matches. The germline V gene has CDR1 ENHRY and CDR2 SYGVKD. The CDR3 protein is CAISPTGTSGTSTDTQYF. The CDR3 coding sequence is TGTGCCATCAGTCCAACCGGGACTAGCGGGACCAGCACAGATACGCAGTATTTT.

The chain recombines TRBV12-3 or TRBV12-4 with TRBJ2-5, with 12 bases identical to TRBD2. The ends lost 3 bases at V and 7 bases at J; junction bases unmatched: 6. CDR3 size: 15 residues. DNA for the CDR3: TGTGCCAGCAGTTTCCTAGCGGGGGGGCCTGTGACCCAGTACTTC. Protein sequence: CASSFLAGGPVTQYF.

This clonotype showed up many times. A much larger clone is a single base away; this may be a read error. The chain couples TRBV2 to TRBJ1-1; 7 nucleotides agree with TRBD1. The CDR3 consists of 14 residues. CDR1 is SNHLY, CDR2 FYNNEI, per germline. V gave up 4 bases and J gave up 0 bases; unmatched junction bases: 2. In DNA, the CDR3 is TGTGCCAGCAGTGGCGGGACAGTGAACACTGAAGCTTTCTTT. Translating gives CASSGGTVNTEAFF.

The table lists this clonotype with many counts. The chain joins TRBV29-1 to TRBJ2-7, with D hard to call. In germline, CDR1 is SQVTM, CDR2 ANQGSEA. The CDR3 consists of 14 residues. With 0 bases removed from V and 2 bases from J, the gap between germline ends came to 11 bases. The DNA of the CDR3 is TGCAGCGTTGAAGATCGTGGGGAAACCTACGAGCAGTACTTC. Translating gives CSVEDRGETYEQYF.

The table lists this clonotype with a few counts. The chain joins TRBV18 to TRBJ1-6, with D perhaps TRBD1 (5 bases). Germline assignment: CDR1 KGHSH and CDR2 LQKENI. CDR3 length: 16 residues. V was trimmed by 3 bases and J by 7 bases, leaving 16 bases between them. The CDR3 coding sequence is TGTGCCAGCTCACCTCCCATGGGGCAAACCAATTCACCCCTCCACTTT. It yields the protein CASSPPMGQTNSPLHF. Filled out from reference TRBV18 and TRBJ1-6, the complete variable domain reads NAGVMQNPRHLVRRRGQEARLRCSPMKGHSHVYWYRQLPEEGLKFMVYLQKENIIDESGMPKERFSAEFPKEGPSILRIQQVVRGDSAAYFCASSPPMGQTNSPLHFGNGTRLTVT.

This clonotype occurred a few times. CDR3 sequence reads: CSARGRTGQYEQYF. In nucleotides, the CDR3 is TGCAGTGCTAGAGGCCGGACAGGCCAATACGAGCAGTACTTC. This chain links TRBV20-1 with TRBJ2-7; TRBD1 agrees at 7 bases. Losses at the gene ends were 1 base for V and 4 bases for J; bases not matched to a gene: 7. The CDR3 has 14 residues. Looked up from germline, CDR1 is DFQATT and CDR2 is SNEGSKA (reference sequence).

The chain carries TRBV11-2 and TRBJ2-2; TRBD2 matches at 9 bases. This CDR3 has 14 residues. Germline V CDR1 and CDR2: SGHAT, FQNNGV. Trimming cost V 4 bases and J 5 bases; bases outside gene matches: 2. The CDR3 here is CASSSSGITGELFF. The CDR3 bases are TGTGCCAGCAGCTCTAGCGGGATTACCGGGGAGCTGTTTTTT.

This clonotype was seen repeatedly, ten times or more. V usage is TRBV6-2 or TRBV6-3 and J usage is TRBJ2-3; 9 nucleotides agree with TRBD2. With V trimmed by 8 bases and J by 4 bases, 19 bases remained unmatched. This CDR3 spans 18 amino acids. The germline V gene has CDR1 MNHEY and CDR2 SVGEGT. The CDR3 DNA reads TGTGCCAGCTCCCCGGGCCTAGCGGGGCTTCCGGGGTCAGATACGCAGTATTTT. This gives the protein CASSPGLAGLPGSDTQYF.

Only a few counts were recorded for this clonotype. Here the CDR3 DNA reads TGTGCCAGCAGAGACCAACGGGGGGGAGATACGCAGTATTTT. Its translation: CASRDQRGGDTQYF. The chain joins TRBV11-2 to TRBJ2-3; 8 nucleotides agree with TRBD2. The junction had 7 bases not matched to a gene; V was cut back by 6 bases and J by 5 bases. This CDR3 region has 14 residues. In germline, CDR1 is SGHAT, CDR2 FQNNGV.